This TCR beta chain comes out of a study of shared clonotypes between healthy human individuals. From germline, CDR1 is MNHEY and CDR2 SMNVEV (reference sequence). J lost 4 bases, V lost 6 bases, and 10 bases had no gene match. This CDR3 contains 16 residues. Among the donors, all were Caucasian adults who lived in Nashville, Tennessee. Profiling relied on immunoSEQ multiplex PCR, and the TCRdb table lists in-frame clones only, not all of them. Of 1.4 million or so clones in the sample, just under 99% were seen once. The count of this clone is one. Antigen: not known. Findings and caveats of the study: Enrolling few donors narrowed the genetic and exposure-history diversity that was represented. Generally, naive subsets came out with larger estimated richness than memory subsets.

The chain couples TRBV27 to TRBJ2-1; TRBD2 agrees at 9 bases. Sequenced: naive CD4+ T cells sorted from blood. Subset given: CD45RA+ positively selected. This sequence was found in a man aged 25 to 40 in good health. CDR3 region: CASSPRLAGRYNEQFF. CDR3 sequence (DNA): TGTGCCAGCAGCCCTCGTCTAGCGGGAAGGTACAATGAGCAGTTCTTC.